One and the same sample provided the 31 T cell receptor beta chains below, sequenced in a study of CXCR4 blockade with PD-1 therapy in pancreatic cancer. Libraries were prepared by immunoSEQ multiplex PCR; TCRdb keeps only in-frame clonotypes and omits some of them. This sample has under 3,000 clones, with roughly 40% found just once. The sequenced material came from tumor tissue. These receptors all stem from a human donor with pancreatic ductal adenocarcinoma.

The genes are TRBV6-7 and TRBJ2-1; TRBD2 matches at 10 bases. TRBV6-7 is placed among ORFs of uncertain function. The CDR3 has 15 amino acids. V lost 6 bases, J lost 10 bases, and 12 bases stayed unmatched. The CDR3 DNA follows: TGTGCCAGCAGCCAAAGCGGGAGGGTCCCGGGGGAGCAGTTCTTC. Protein: CASSQSGRVPGEQFF.

This sequence joins TRBV18 and TRBJ1-3; D not certain. Germline V gene lookup returns CDR1 KGHSH and CDR2 LQKENI. The CDR3 runs to 13 residues. V dropped 2 bases and J dropped 7 bases, with 9 bases sitting between them. The CDR3 nucleotides are TGTGCCAGCTCACCAGTGAGTTTCAACACCATATATTTT. Translation: CASSPVSFNTIYF.

The chain combines TRBV30 with TRBJ1-1; TRBD1 is a possible D gene (6 bases). The CDR3 spans 13 residues. V lost 0 bases and J lost 4, with 9 bases in between. Germline CDR1 reads GTSNPN; CDR2 reads SVGIG (reference sequence). CDR3 coding DNA: TGTGCCTGGAGTGTACAACAGGGCACTGAAGCTTTCTTT. Protein product: CAWSVQQGTEAFF. The variable domain in full, completed from reference TRBV30 and TRBJ1-1, reads SQTIHQWPATLVQPVGSPLSLECTVEGTSNPNLYWYRQAAGRGLQLLFYSVGIGQISSEVPQNLSASRPQDRQFILSSKKLLLSDSGFYLCAWSVQQGTEAFFGQGTRLTVV.

The chain joins TRBV25-1 to TRBJ2-1, with a possible D match to TRBD2 (6 bases). Germline CDR1 reads MGHDK; CDR2 reads SYGVNS. V gave up 5 bases and J gave up 4 bases, with 12 bases separating them. This CDR3 spans 14 amino acids. The CDR3 reads CASSPASEYNEQFF. In DNA form, the CDR3 reads TGTGCCAGCAGTCCCGCTAGCGAGTACAATGAGCAGTTCTTC. Full variable domain (missing parts from reference TRBV25-1 and TRBJ2-1): EADIYQTPRYLVIGTGKKITLECSQTMGHDKMYWYQQDPGMELHLIHYSYGVNSTEKGDLSSESTVSRIRTEHFPLTLESARPSHTSQYLCASSPASEYNEQFFGPGTRLTVL.

The rearrangement uses TRBV18 and TRBJ2-5; 7 nucleotides agree with TRBD1. J was trimmed by 1 base and V by 6 bases; bases with no gene match: 5. Germline V gene lookup returns CDR1 KGHSH and CDR2 LQKENI. The CDR3 is 14 amino acids. As DNA, the CDR3 is TGTGCCAGCTCCCCCGGGACAGCCCAAGAGACCCAGTACTTC. Translating it yields CASSPGTAQETQYF.

By its share, this clone is large. The chain is built from TRBV6-8 and TRBJ2-7, with D uncertain. The CDR3 covers 13 residues. From germline, CDR1 is MNHGY and CDR2 SAAAGT. The V and J ends lost 6 bases and 3 bases respectively, with 12 bases between them. CDR3 in DNA: TGTGCCAGCAGGGCACCTCATGGCTACGAGCAGTACGTC. As protein: CASRAPHGYEQYV.

This clone showed up just a few times. The chain has TRBV18 and TRBJ2-3; 8 bases map to TRBD1. The V segment lost 1 base and the J segment 0 bases; nucleotides outside the gene matches: 3. The CDR3 runs 16 residues. Germline V gives CDR1 KGHSH, CDR2 LQKENI. CDR3 DNA: TGTGCCAGCTCACCACAACAGGGGGTTAGCACAGATACGCAGTATTTT. This gives the protein CASSPQQGVSTDTQYF.

Regarding this clone: Sequence at one end of the junction differs from germline and may be a read error. J is TRBJ1-1 and V is TRBV18; D is undetermined. This CDR3 has 13 residues. Per germline, CDR1 KGHSH and CDR2 LQKENI. The DNA for the CDR3 is TGTGCTAGCTCACCACGAAGGAACACTGAAGCTTTCTTT. Amino acid sequence: CASSPRRNTEAFF.

CDR3 nucleotides: TGTGCCAGCAGCGTAGATCGAACTAGCGAGGCCGGGGAGCTGTTTTTT. Translated, it gives CASSVDRTSEAGELFF. The rearrangement joins TRBV9 to TRBJ2-2; 7 nucleotides line up with TRBD2. V lost 0 bases to trimming and J lost 6 bases; unmatched junction nucleotides: 8. The germline V gene encodes CDR1 SGDLS and CDR2 YYNGEE. The CDR3 is made up of 16 amino acids.

This chain links TRBV6-8 with TRBJ2-2, with D maybe TRBD1 (6 bases). There are 16 residues in the CDR3. From germline, CDR1 is MNHGY and CDR2 SAAAGT. V was clipped by 6 bases and J by 1 base, with 15 bases between them. DNA of the CDR3: TGTGCCAGCAGGCACCGCCGGACAGTGAACACCGGGGAGCTGTTTTTT. It yields the protein CASRHRRTVNTGELFF.

The V gene is TRBV29-1, the J gene TRBJ1-5; maybe TRBD1 (5 bases). The CDR3 extends over 18 amino acids. Germline loops: CDR1 SQVTM, CDR2 ANQGSEA. V lost 4 bases and J 1 base, leaving 23 bases between the germline ends. The CDR3 protein is CSVGTGTQGNPSNQPQHF. The CDR3 DNA reads as TGCAGCGTTGGGACCGGGACTCAGGGAAATCCGAGCAATCAGCCCCAGCATTTT.

By proportion, this clone is medium-sized. This sequence joins TRBV13 and TRBJ2-2, with unresolved D. Germline V gene lookup returns CDR1 PRHDT and CDR2 FYEKMQ (reference sequence). This CDR3 has 14 amino acids. V shed 6 bases and J shed 2 bases, with 10 bases lying between them. CDR3 sequence: CASSRQINTGELFF. CDR3 nucleotides: TGTGCCAGCAGTCGGCAGATYAACACCGGGGAGCTGTTTTTT.

This clone showed up just a few times. This chain connects TRBV11-3 to TRBJ2-5; 7 bases agree with TRBD2. The V and J ends lost 3 bases and 5 bases, in that order; junction bases with no gene match: 9. Germline CDR1 and CDR2: SGHNT and YENEEA. The CDR3 contains 15 residues. CDR3 nucleotide sequence: TGTGCCAGCAGCTTGGGGACTACGGCACAGGAGACCCAGTACTTC. It yields the protein CASSLGTTAQETQYF.

With respect to this clone: This sample includes further DNA sequences coding for the same CDR3. The rearrangement joins TRBV18 to TRBJ2-3; tentatively, D is TRBD1 (5 bases). V was cut by 1 base and J by 1 base, with 9 bases left in between. The CDR3 contains 15 residues. CDR1 and CDR2 from the germline V gene are KGHSH and LQKENI. The CDR3 region has the DNA TGTGCCAGCTCACCACTCCAGGGCCGCACAGATACGCAGTATTTT. This encodes CASSPLQGRTDTQYF.

The chain recombines TRBV28 with TRBJ2-2; 9 positions match TRBD1. Trimming at V came to 9 bases and at J to 6 bases, leaving 8 bases not matched to a gene. This CDR3 comprises 14 residues. The germline gives CDR1 MDHEN, CDR2 SYDVKM. The CDR3 is CASITTGGAGELFF. DNA for the CDR3: TGTGCCAGTATAACCACAGGGGGCGCCGGGGAGCTGTTTTTT.

The V and J genes are TRBV6-8 and TRBJ2-7, with 7 nucleotides matching TRBD1. Germline assignment: CDR1 MNHGY and CDR2 SAAAGT. CDR3 length: 15 residues. V dropped 8 bases and J dropped 0; count of bases not matched to a gene: 10. This CDR3 is CASAAWGQSSYEQYF. For the CDR3, the DNA is TGTGCCAGCGCAGCTTGGGGACAGAGCTCCTACGAGCAGTACTTC.

This clone is categorized as medium-sized (0.01 to 0.1%). The chain carries TRBV12-2 and TRBJ2-1; TRBD2, the table's D call, lacks a check against the DNA. TRBV12-2 is tagged as a pseudogene. The CDR3 is made up of 14 amino acids. For the CDR3, the DNA is TGTGCCATCGTGGGACTAGCAACCACCGATGAGCAGTTCTTC. Encoded protein: CAIVGLATTDEQFF.

V gene TRBV29-1 combines with J gene TRBJ1-1; D gene unclear. The CDR3 has 13 residues. CDR1 is SQVTM, CDR2 ANQGSEA, per germline. V was trimmed by 1 base and J by 1 base, leaving 7 bases between them. CDR3 coding DNA: TGCAGCGTTGAAGGGCCCGCGAACACTGAAGCTTTCTTT. Translation: CSVEGPANTEAFF.

This clone turned up a few times. The CDR3 bases are TGCAGCGTTGAAGATCGGGACAGGTTTCCGAACACCGGGGAGCTGTTTTTT. Its protein product is CSVEDRDRFPNTGELFF. V usage is TRBV29-1 and J usage is TRBJ2-2; 8 bases agree with TRBD1. The V gene end was trimmed by 0 bases and the J gene end by 0 bases; junction bases not matched to a gene: 6. Per the germline V gene, CDR1 is SQVTM and CDR2 is ANQGSEA. This CDR3 comprises 17 residues.

J is TRBJ2-5 and V is TRBV7-6; 12 bases are shared with TRBD2. The germline V gene has CDR1 SGHVS and CDR2 FNYEAQ. Losses at the gene ends were 3 bases for V and 2 bases for J; bases not matched to a gene: 7. This CDR3 comprises 17 residues. The CDR3 loop reads CASSFHKTSGGQETQYF. The CDR3 nucleotides are TGTGCCAGCAGCTTCCATAAGACTAGCGGGGGACAAGAGACCCAGTACTTC.

J is TRBJ1-5 and V is TRBV19, with 8 bases that match TRBD1. This CDR3 has 14 residues. V shed 7 bases, J shed 6 bases, and the junction held 8 bases outside the gene matches. CDR1 and CDR2 (germline): LNHDA, SQIVND (reference sequence). This chain's CDR3 is CASTPQGAGQPQHF. For the CDR3, the DNA is TGTGCCAGTACCCCTCAGGGGGCTGGTCAGCCCCAGCATTTT.

This clone appeared a few times. This chain connects TRBV18 to TRBJ2-6, with D perhaps matching TRBD2 (7 bases). The ends were cut back, 4 bases at V and 2 bases at J, with 12 bases in the middle. CDR1 KGHSH and CDR2 LQKENI come from the germline V gene. The CDR3 is 16 amino acids. CDR3 DNA sequence: TGTGCCAGCTCACAAAAAGGGGGGGCTGGGGCCAACGTCCTGACTTTC. This sequence encodes CASSQKGGAGANVLTF.

In its sample, this clone ranks as medium-sized. J is TRBJ1-5 and V is TRBV6-8, with D hard to call. CDR1 and CDR2 from the germline V gene are MNHGY and SAAAGT. The length of the CDR3 is 13 residues. The V gene lost 6 bases and the J gene lost 5 bases, with 11 bases spanning the gap. The DNA for the CDR3 is TGTGCCAGCAGCTACACGACGCATCAGCCCCAGCATTTT. Its translation is CASSYTTHQPQHF.

The chain employs TRBV25-1 and TRBJ1-1, with a tentative D call TRBD1 (5 bases). The CDR3 is made up of 15 amino acids. The germline V gene encodes CDR1 MGHDK and CDR2 SYGVNS. V was clipped by 2 bases and J by 6 bases, with 16 bases between them. CDR3 residues: CASSEQGGGRAEAFF. The CDR3 DNA reads as TGTGCCAGCAGTGAACAGGGAGGTGGAAGGGCTGAAGCTTTCTTT. The entire variable domain, with the rest obtained from reference TRBV25-1 and TRBJ1-1, is as follows: EADIYQTPRYLVIGTGKKITLECSQTMGHDKMYWYQQDPGMELHLIHYSYGVNSTEKGDLSSESTVSRIRTEHFPLTLESARPSHTSQYLCASSEQGGGRAEAFFGQGTRLTVV.

By frequency in the sample, this clone is large. The rearrangement joins TRBV9 to TRBJ2-3; no firm D call. Germline V gene sequence: CDR1 SGDLS, CDR2 YYNGEE. The CDR3 is 15 residues long. V lost 3 bases to trimming and J lost 2 bases, with 13 bases between them. CDR3 nucleotides: TGTGCCAGCAGCGCGCGAAGAAACCCCACAGATACGCAGTATTTT. Protein product: CASSARRNPTDTQYF.

The chain joins TRBV9 to TRBJ1-4, with D perhaps TRBD1 (5 bases). The CDR3 is made up of 15 amino acids. CDR1 is SGDLS, CDR2 YYNGEE, per germline. Trimming shortened V by 4 bases and J by 5 bases, and 15 bases separated the two germline ends. The CDR3 coding sequence is TGTGCCAGCAGCCCTGGAGCAGGACAAAATGAAAAACTGTTTTTT. It is translated as CASSPGAGQNEKLFF.

By its share, this clone is large. The chain combines TRBV11-3 with TRBJ2-3; D is undetermined. Trimming pared 3 bases from V and 2 bases from J, leaving 9 bases between. The CDR3 has 14 residues. Per the germline V gene, CDR1 is SGHNT and CDR2 is YENEEA. The DNA for the CDR3 is TGTGCCAGCAGCTTGGATGTTTTCACAGATACGCAGTATTTT. It is translated as CASSLDVFTDTQYF.

The chain joins TRBV28 to TRBJ2-2, with D hard to call. The germline gives CDR1 MDHEN, CDR2 SYDVKM. The CDR3 consists of 12 residues. Trimming removed 8 bases from V and 3 bases from J, with 7 bases in between. The CDR3 loop is CASQAYTGELFF. CDR3 coding DNA: TGTGCCAGCCAGGCCTACACCGGGGAGCTGTTTTTT.

The rearrangement joins TRBV6-8 to TRBJ1-5, with 8 bases fitting TRBD1. CDR3 length: 23 residues. Germline values: CDR1 MNHGY, CDR2 SAAAGT. The ends lost 0 bases at V and 2 bases at J; junction bases unmatched: 24. The CDR3 nucleotides read TGTGCCAGCAGTTACTCGAGTAATGAGGCAGGACAGGGTATTTGGTCTGGCAATCAGCCCCAGCATTTT. Its translation is CASSYSSNEAGQGIWSGNQPQHF.

The genes are TRBV25-1 and TRBJ2-1; D uncertain. In germline, CDR1 is MGHDK, CDR2 SYGVNS. This CDR3 has 14 residues. Trimming pared 2 bases from V and 8 bases from J, leaving 13 bases between. CDR3 protein: CASSEGRGGDEQFF. The CDR3 bases are TGTGCCAGCAGTGAAGGACGTGGTGGGGATGAGCAGTTCTTC. Looking up the rest from reference TRBV25-1 and TRBJ2-1 gives the full variable domain: EADIYQTPRYLVIGTGKKITLECSQTMGHDKMYWYQQDPGMELHLIHYSYGVNSTEKGDLSSESTVSRIRTEHFPLTLESARPSHTSQYLCASSEGRGGDEQFFGPGTRLTVL.

V and J are TRBV14 and TRBJ2-7; 11 bases line up with TRBD1. CDR3 length: 15 amino acids. The V gene end was trimmed by 2 bases and the J gene end by 5 bases; junction bases not matched to a gene: 5. Looked up from germline, CDR1 is SGHDN and CDR2 is FVKESK. The CDR3: CASSQRGQGEDEQYF. In DNA form, the CDR3 reads TGTGCCAGCAGCCAAAGGGGACAGGGGGAAGACGAGCAGTACTTC.